The present entry profiles one TCR beta chain with its context. The record originates from a study of OX40 agonist ivuxolimab in advanced cancers. There are 11 residues in the CDR3. Trimming removed 7 bases at V and 3 bases at J, with 8 bases between. In germline, CDR1 is SGHRS, CDR2 YFSETQ. Libraries were prepared by immunoSEQ multiplex PCR; TCRdb keeps only in-frame clonotypes and omits some of them. Here the sample spans around 84,000 clones, approximately 80% being singletons. The origin of this receptor is an adult with an advanced solid tumor such as melanoma, head and neck, liver or kidney cancer. The chain couples TRBV5-1 to TRBJ2-7; tentatively, D is TRBD1 or TRBD2 (6 bases each). The material sequenced was CD4+ or CD8+ T cells sorted from blood, taken in a trial of the OX40 agonist ivuxolimab. CDR3 nucleotide sequence: TGCGCCAGCCGGGGGCACTACGAGCAGTACTTC. Encoded protein: CASRGHYEQYF.